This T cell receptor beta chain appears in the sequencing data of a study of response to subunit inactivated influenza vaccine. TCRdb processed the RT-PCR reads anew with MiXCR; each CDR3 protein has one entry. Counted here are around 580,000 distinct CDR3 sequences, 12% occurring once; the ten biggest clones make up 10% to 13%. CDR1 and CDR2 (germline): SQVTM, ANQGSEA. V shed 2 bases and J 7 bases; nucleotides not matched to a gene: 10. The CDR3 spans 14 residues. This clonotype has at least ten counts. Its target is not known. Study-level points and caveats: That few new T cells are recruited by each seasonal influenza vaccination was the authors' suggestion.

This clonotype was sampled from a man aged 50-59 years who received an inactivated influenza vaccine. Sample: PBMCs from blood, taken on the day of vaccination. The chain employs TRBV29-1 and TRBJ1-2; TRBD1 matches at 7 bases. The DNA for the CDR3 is TGCAGCGTTGAAATCCCGACAGGGTTCGGTGGCTACACCTTC. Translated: CSVEIPTGFGGYTF.